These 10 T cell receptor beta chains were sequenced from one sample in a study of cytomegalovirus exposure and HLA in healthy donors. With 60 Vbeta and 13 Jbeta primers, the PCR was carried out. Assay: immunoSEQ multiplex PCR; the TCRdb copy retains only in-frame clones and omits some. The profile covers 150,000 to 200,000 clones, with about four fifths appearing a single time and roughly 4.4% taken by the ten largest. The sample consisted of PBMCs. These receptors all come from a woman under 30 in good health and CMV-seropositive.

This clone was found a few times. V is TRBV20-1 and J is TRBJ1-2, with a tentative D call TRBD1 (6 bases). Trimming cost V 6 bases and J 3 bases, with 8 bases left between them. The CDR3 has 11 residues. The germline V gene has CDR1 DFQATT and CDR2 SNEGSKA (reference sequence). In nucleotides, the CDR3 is TGCAGTGCCAGGGGTCACTATGGCTACACCTTC. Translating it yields CSARGHYGYTF.

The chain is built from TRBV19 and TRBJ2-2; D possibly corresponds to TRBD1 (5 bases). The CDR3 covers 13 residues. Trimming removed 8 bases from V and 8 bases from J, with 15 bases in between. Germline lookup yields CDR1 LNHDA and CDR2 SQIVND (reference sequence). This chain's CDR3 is CASAKQGLGELFF. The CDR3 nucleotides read TGTGCCAGTGCCAAGCAGGGTCTGGGGGAGCTGTTTTTT. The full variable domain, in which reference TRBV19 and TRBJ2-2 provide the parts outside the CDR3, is DGGITQSPKYLFRKEGQNVTLSCEQNLNHDAMYWYRQDPGQGLRLIYYSQIVNDFQKGDIAEGYSVSREKKESFPLTVTSAQKNPTAFYLCASAKQGLGELFFGEGSRLTVL.

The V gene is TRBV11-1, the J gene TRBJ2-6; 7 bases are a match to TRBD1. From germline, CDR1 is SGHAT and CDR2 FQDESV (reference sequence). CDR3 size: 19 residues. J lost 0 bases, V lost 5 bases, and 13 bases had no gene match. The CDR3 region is CASSPDVGQSLSGANVLTF. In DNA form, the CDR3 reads TGTGCCAGCAGCCCAGACGTGGGACAGTCTCTCTCTGGGGCCAACGTCCTGACTTTC. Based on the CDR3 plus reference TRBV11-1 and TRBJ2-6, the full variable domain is EAEVAQSPRYKITEKSQAVAFWCDPISGHATLYWYRQILGQGPELLVQFQDESVVDDSQLPKDRFSAERLKGVDSTLKIQPAELGDSAMYLCASSPDVGQSLSGANVLTFGAGSRLTVL.

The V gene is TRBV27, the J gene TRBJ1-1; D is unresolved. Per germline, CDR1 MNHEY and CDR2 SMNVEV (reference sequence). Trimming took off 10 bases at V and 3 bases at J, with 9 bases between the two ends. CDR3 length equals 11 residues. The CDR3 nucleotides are TGTGCCACCGCCGGGTACACTGAAGCTTTCTTT. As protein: CATAGYTEAFF.

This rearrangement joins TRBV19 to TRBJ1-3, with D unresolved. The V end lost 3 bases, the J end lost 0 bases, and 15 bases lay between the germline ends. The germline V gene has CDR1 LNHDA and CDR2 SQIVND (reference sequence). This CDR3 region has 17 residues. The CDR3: CASSIGGDPSSGNTIYF. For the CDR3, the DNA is TGTGCCAGTAGTATTGGCGGAGACCCAAGCTCTGGAAACACCATATATTTT.

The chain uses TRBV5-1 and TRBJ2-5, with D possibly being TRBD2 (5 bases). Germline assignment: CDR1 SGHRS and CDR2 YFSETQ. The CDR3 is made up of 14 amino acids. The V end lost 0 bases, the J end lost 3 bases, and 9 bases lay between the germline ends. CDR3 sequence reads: CASSLGSGKETQYF. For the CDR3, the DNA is TGCGCCAGCAGCTTGGGTTCCGGGAAAGAGACCCAGTACTTC.

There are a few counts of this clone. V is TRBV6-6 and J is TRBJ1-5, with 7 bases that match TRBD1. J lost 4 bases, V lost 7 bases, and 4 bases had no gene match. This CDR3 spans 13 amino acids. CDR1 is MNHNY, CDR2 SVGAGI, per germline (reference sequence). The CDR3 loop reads CASTSDRNQPQHF. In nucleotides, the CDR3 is TGTGCCAGCACATCGGACAGGAATCAGCCCCAGCATTTT.

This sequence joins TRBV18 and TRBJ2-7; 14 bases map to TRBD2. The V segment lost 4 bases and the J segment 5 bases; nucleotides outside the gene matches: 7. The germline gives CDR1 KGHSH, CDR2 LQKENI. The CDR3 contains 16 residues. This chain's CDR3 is CASSRLAGGPQNEQYF. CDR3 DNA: TGTGCCAGCTCACGACTAGCGGGGGGGCCACAGAACGAGCAGTACTTC.

CDR3 coding DNA: TGTGCCATCAGTGAGCACAGTGAGGATACGCAGTATTTT. Translation: CAISEHSEDTQYF. This chain joins TRBV10-3 and TRBJ2-3; D call uncertain. Germline lookup yields CDR1 ENHRY and CDR2 SYGVKD. The CDR3 totals 13 residues. With 2 bases removed from V and 6 bases from J, the gap between germline ends came to 9 bases.

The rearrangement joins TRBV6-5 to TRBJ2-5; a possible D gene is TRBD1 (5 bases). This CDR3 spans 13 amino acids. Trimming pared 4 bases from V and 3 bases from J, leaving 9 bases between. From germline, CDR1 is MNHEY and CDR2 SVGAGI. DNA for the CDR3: TGTGCCAGCAGTTTGGGCAGGGAAGAGACCCAGTACTTC. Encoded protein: CASSLGREETQYF.